This TCR beta chain is from a study of T-cell reconstitution after alpha-beta-depleted transplantation in children (dated by TCRdb to about 2016). About the study as a whole: Using TCR repertoire profiling, the study followed T-cell immune reconstitution in a quantitative way in children after TCRalphabeta/CD19-depleted allogeneic hematopoietic cell transplantation.

Including the terminal cysteine and phenylalanine, the CDR3 comprises 15 residues. Only CDR3 DNA is held: 45 bases, read in frame from base 1. CDR1 and CDR2 are read off the germline V gene (reference sequence) as SGHNT and YYREEE. Trimmed from V: 3 bases; trimmed from J: 8 bases; junction bases lacking a gene match: 6. Results the study describes overall, beyond this receptor: Apparently early alphabetaT-cell count recovery about two months after transplant reportedly relied on only several hundred rapidly expanded clones derived from non-depleted graft cells. The frequencies of hyperexpanded clones fell over the following months, and after one year, T-cell counts and TCRbeta diversity were mostly attributed to newly produced T cells. In some patients, high TCRbeta diversity at day 60 was attributed to recipient T cells and intrathymic progenitors that had survived conditioning.

Regarding this clonotype: This receptor's antigen is unknown. No base-level quality is on record; no much larger clone is a single base apart.

In light of the paper, this sample's treatment or condition label describes: allogeneic hematopoietic cell transplantation with graft depleted of TCRalphabeta T cells and CD19 B cells. Transplant recipients were children who received TCRalphabeta/CD19-depleted allogeneic hematopoietic cell grafts. Library preparation employed PCR. TCRdb names Illumina HiSeq 2500 as the instrument used. TCR library preparation used molecular barcoding, with unique molecular identifiers applied to normalize quantification of the TCRbeta repertoire. TCRdb reprocessed the public reads (quality trimming at Q25 with fastp, clone calling with MiXCR) and kept in-frame beta chains. CDR3 protein sequences are deduplicated, and each keeps its most common genes and DNA. The sample table holds over 450,000 distinct CDR3 sequences, of which roughly a tenth were seen once. The ten largest clonotypes hold 2% to 2.5% of the sample.

The sequence derives from a child aged 2 to 10 with inherited bone marrow failure, due to receive a stem cell transplant. This sample comprised PBMCs, obtained before TCRalphabeta/CD19-depleted stem cell transplant. The chain is made from TRBV5-4 and TRBJ2-1, and 12 bases in between align with TRBD2. The CDR3 reads as follows: CASSSLAGGSDEQFF. The DNA sequence follows: TGTGCCAGCAGCTCCCTAGCGGGAGGGTCGGATGAGCAGTTCTTC.